A selection of T cell receptor beta chains follows, all from one sample in a study of naive and memory T cell subsets. TCRdb called the UMI-ligation and nested PCR reads again in MiXCR, with one record for every CDR3 protein. The data hold around 140,000 distinct CDR3 sequences, with approximately 21% observed a single time. Sequencing was performed on naive CD8+ T cells from blood. These receptors originate from a human donor in good health. Each CDR3 is given with its conserved first and last residue. A D gene is named only where the DNA matches it firmly. Size values are once, few and many counts, or a class for expanded clones, and some rows have none.

j_call,d_call,v_call,clone_size,cdr3_nt,cdr3_aa
TRBJ2-1,-,TRBV29-1,-,TGCAGCGTGGGCTGGGACGGGAGCCCCTACAATGAGCAGTTCTTC,CSVGWDGSPYNEQFF
TRBJ1-5,-,TRBV7-2,-,TGTGCCAGCAGCTTAGGACCCGAGAATCAGCCCCAGCATTTT,CASSLGPENQPQHF
TRBJ2-1,-,TRBV7-2,-,TGTGCCAGCAGCTTTGGGACTGGGCCCAATGAGCAGTTCTTC,CASSFGTGPNEQFF
TRBJ2-3,TRBD2,TRBV10-3,few,TGTGCCATCAGCCCTATTGCCGGGACTAAACGGCAAGCGTCCGGCACAGATACGCAGTATTTT,CAISPIAGTKRQASGTDTQYF
TRBJ2-2,-,TRBV29-1,few,TGCAGCGTTGTTGACAGGACGAACACCGGGGAGCTGTTTTTT,CSVVDRTNTGELFF
TRBJ2-1,-,TRBV20-1,-,TGCAGTGCTAGAGATAGGGAGCGCCAGAGCTCCTACAATGAGCAGTTCTTC,CSARDRERQSSYNEQFF
TRBJ2-3,-,TRBV27,-,TGTGCCAGCAGTTTCGGTCCGAACACAGATACGCAGTATTTT,CASSFGPNTDTQYF
TRBJ1-5,-,TRBV12-1,few,TGTGCCACCGACCTGGGAGGGTCAGTCAATCAGCCCCAGCATTTT,CATDLGGSVNQPQHF
TRBJ2-1,-,TRBV12-3/TRBV12-4,few,TGTGCCAGCAGCCCGACTAGTTATGAGCAGTTCTTC,CASSPTSYEQFF
TRBJ2-3,TRBD2,TRBV6-6,few,TGTGCCAGCAGTCTACCGGGACTAGCGGGAGGTCCAGATACGCAGTATTTT,CASSLPGLAGGPDTQYF
TRBJ2-7,-,TRBV28,few,TGTGCCAGCAGTTTGGAGGGGGACTACGAGCAGTACTTC,CASSLEGDYEQYF
TRBJ2-6,-,TRBV28,few,TGTGCCAGCAGTTTATTTGCTTCTGGGGCCAACGTCCTGACTTTC,CASSLFASGANVLTF
TRBJ2-2,TRBD1,TRBV4-1,-,TGCGCCAGCAGCCCCCCCATAGAGGACAGGGTAAACACCGGGGAGCTGTTTTTT,CASSPPIEDRVNTGELFF
TRBJ1-1,-,TRBV3-1,-,TGTGCCAGCAGCCAGGACAGAAGCACTGAAGCTTTCTTT,CASSQDRSTEAFF
TRBJ1-5,-,TRBV28,-,TGTGCCACCCTAGGGAAACATAGCAATCAGCCCCAGCATTTT,CATLGKHSNQPQHF
TRBJ2-1,-,TRBV28,-,TGTGCCAGCAGTCGACAGGGAGGATGGAACAATGAGCAGTTCTTC,CASSRQGGWNNEQFF
TRBJ1-1,-,TRBV28,few,TGTGCCAGCAGCCGGACAGCCTTAGGGAACACTGAAGCTTTCTTT,CASSRTALGNTEAFF
TRBJ2-7,TRBD1,TRBV25-1,-,TGTGCCAGCAGTGAATATTACCGGGACAGTGGAGCCTACGAGCAGTACTTC,CASSEYYRDSGAYEQYF
TRBJ2-5,-,TRBV27,-,TGTGCCAGCATCTATGGAGAGACCCAGTACTTC,CASIYGETQYF
TRBJ1-2,-,TRBV20-1,few,TGCAGTGCTAGAAGTGTCCGGGAAGCTAACTATGGCTACACCTTC,CSARSVREANYGYTF
TRBJ1-2,-,TRBV20-1,-,TGCAGTGCTAGCGGACAGTTATATGGCTACACCTTC,CSASGQLYGYTF
TRBJ2-7,-,TRBV12-3/TRBV12-4,few,TGTGCCAGCAGTCCCGGCGGACATAGTACAGACTACGAGCAGTACTTC,CASSPGGHSTDYEQYF
TRBJ2-1,-,TRBV6-5,few,TGTGCCAGCACCACCATTGGGGACAATGAGCAGTTCTTC,CASTTIGDNEQFF
TRBJ2-7,-,TRBV5-6,many,TGTGCCAGCAGCTTGGACCGGAGCTCCTACGAGCAGTACTTC,CASSLDRSSYEQYF